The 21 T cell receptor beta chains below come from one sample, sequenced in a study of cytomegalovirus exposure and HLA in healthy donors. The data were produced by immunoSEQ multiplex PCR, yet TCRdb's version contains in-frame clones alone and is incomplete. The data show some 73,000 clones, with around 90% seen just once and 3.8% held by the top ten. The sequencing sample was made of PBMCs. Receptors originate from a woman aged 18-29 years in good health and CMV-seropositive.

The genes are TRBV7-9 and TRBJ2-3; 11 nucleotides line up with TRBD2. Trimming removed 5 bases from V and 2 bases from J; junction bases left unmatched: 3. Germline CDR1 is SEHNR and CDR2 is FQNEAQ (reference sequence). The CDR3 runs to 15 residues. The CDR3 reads CASSLLAGVTDTQYF. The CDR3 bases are TGTGCCAGCAGCCTACTAGCGGGGGTCACAGATACGCAGTATTTT. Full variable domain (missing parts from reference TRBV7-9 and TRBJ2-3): DTGVSQNPRHKITKRGQNVTFRCDPISEHNRLYWYRQTLGQGPEFLTYFQNEAQLEKSRLLSDRFSAERPKGSFSTLEIQRTEQGDSAMYLCASSLLAGVTDTQYFGPGTRLTVL.

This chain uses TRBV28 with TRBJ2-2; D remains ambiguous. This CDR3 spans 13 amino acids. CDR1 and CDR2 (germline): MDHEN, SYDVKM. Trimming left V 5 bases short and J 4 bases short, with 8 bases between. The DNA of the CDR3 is TGTGCCAGCAGTATCGTGCGCACCGGGGAGCTGTTTTTT. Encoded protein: CASSIVRTGELFF.

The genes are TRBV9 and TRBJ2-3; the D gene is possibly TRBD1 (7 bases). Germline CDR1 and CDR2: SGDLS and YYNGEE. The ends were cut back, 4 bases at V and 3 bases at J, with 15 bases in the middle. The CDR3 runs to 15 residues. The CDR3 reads CASSRGHRGTDTQYF. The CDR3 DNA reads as TGTGCCAGCAGCAGGGGGCACCGGGGGACAGATACGCAGTATTTT.

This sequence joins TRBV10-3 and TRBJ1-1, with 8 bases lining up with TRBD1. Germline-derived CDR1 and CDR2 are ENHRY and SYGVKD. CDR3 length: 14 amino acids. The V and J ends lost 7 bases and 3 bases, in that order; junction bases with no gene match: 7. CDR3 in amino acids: CAITTGQGDTEAFF. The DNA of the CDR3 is TGTGCCATCACCACAGGACAGGGAGACACTGAAGCTTTCTTT.

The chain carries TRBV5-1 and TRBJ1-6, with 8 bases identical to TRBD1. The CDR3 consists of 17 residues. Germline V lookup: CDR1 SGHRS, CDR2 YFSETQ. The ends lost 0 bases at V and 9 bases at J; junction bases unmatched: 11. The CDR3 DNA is TGCGCCAGCAGCTTGGATGGATTACAGGGGGGTGGTTCACCCCTCCACTTT. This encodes CASSLDGLQGGGSPLHF.

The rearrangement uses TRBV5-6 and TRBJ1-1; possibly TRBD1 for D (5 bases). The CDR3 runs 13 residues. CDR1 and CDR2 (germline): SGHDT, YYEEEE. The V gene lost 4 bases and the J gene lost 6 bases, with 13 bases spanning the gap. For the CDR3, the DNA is TGTGCCAGCAGCCCGCGGGGGACCCCTGAAGCTTTCTTT. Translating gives CASSPRGTPEAFF. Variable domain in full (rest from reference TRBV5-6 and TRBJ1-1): DAGVTQSPTHLIKTRGQQVTLRCSPKSGHDTVSWYQQALGQGPQFIFQYYEEEERQRGNFPDRFSGHQFPNYSSELNVNALLLGDSALYLCASSPRGTPEAFFGQGTRLTVV.

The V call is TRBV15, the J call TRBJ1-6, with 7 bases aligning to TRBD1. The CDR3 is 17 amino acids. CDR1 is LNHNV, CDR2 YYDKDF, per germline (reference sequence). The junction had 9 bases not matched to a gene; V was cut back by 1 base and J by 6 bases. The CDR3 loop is CATSRGDSARGNSPLHF. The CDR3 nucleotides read TGTGCCACCAGCAGAGGGGACAGCGCGAGAGGTAATTCACCCCTCCACTTT.

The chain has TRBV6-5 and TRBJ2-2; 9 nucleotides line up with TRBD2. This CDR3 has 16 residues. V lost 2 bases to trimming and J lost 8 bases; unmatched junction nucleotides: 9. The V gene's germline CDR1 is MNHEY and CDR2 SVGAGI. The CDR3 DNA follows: TGTGCCAGCAGTTACCTGGCGGGGGGGCGATTTGGGGAGCTGTTTTTT. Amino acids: CASSYLAGGRFGELFF.

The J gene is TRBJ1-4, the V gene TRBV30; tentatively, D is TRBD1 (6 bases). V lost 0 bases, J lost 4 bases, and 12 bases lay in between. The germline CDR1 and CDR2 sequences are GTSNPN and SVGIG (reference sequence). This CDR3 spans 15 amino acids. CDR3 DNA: TGTGCCTGGAGTGTACGAGGCAGGGGTAATGAAAAACTGTTTTTT. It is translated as CAWSVRGRGNEKLFF.

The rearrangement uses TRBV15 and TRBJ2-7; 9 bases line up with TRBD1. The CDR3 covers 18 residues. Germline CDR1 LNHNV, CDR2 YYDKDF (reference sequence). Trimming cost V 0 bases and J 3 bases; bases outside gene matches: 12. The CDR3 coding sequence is TGTGCCACCAGCAGAGACTTGACCGGGACAGGGACCGGCTACGAGCAGTACTTC. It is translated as CATSRDLTGTGTGYEQYF. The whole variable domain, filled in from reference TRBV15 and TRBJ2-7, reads DAMVIQNPRYQVTQFGKPVTLSCSQTLNHNVMYWYQQKSSQAPKLLFHYYDKDFNNEADTPDNFQSRRPNTSFCFLDIRSPGLGDTAMYLCATSRDLTGTGTGYEQYFGPGTRLTVT.

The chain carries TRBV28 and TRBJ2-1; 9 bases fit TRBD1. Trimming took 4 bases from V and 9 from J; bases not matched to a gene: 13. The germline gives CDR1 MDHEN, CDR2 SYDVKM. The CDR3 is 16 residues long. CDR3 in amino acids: CASSSMAQGASSEQFF. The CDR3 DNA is TGTGCCAGCAGTTCTATGGCACAGGGGGCGAGTAGTGAGCAGTTCTTC.

Here the CDR3 DNA reads TGCGCCAGCAGCCAAGGACAGGGGGCTATCGGTGAGCAGTTCTTC. Protein product: CASSQGQGAIGEQFF. The chain uses TRBV4-1 and TRBJ2-1; TRBD1 agrees at 10 bases. The CDR3 has 15 residues. The V gene's germline CDR1 is MGHRA and CDR2 YSYEKL. Losses at the gene ends were 1 base for V and 9 bases for J; bases not matched to a gene: 6.

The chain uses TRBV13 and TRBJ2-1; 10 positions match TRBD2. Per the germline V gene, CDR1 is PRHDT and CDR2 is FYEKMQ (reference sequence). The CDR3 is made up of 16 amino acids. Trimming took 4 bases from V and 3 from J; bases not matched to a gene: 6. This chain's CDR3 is CASSSRLAGLYNEQFF. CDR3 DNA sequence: TGTGCCAGCAGCTCTCGACTAGCGGGCCTCTACAATGAGCAGTTCTTC. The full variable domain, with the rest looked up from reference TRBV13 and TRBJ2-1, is AAGVIQSPRHLIKEKRETATLKCYPIPRHDTVYWYQQGPGQDPQFLISFYEKMQSDKGSIPDRFSAQQFSDYHSELNMSSLELGDSALYFCASSSRLAGLYNEQFFGPGTRLTVL.

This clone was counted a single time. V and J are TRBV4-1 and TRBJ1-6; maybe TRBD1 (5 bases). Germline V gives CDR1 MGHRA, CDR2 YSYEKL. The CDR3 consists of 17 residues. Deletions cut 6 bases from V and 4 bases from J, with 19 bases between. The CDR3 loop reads CASSHSSTVSYNSPLHF. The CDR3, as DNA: TGCGCCAGCAGTCACAGCTCGACAGTGTCTTATAATTCACCCCTCCACTTT.

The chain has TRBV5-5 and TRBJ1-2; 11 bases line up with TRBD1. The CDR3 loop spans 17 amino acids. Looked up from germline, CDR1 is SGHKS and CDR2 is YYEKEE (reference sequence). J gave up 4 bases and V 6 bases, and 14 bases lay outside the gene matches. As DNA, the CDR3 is TGTGCCAGCAACCCACTTCGTGGGGACAGGGGGATCTATGGCTACACCTTC. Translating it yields CASNPLRGDRGIYGYTF.

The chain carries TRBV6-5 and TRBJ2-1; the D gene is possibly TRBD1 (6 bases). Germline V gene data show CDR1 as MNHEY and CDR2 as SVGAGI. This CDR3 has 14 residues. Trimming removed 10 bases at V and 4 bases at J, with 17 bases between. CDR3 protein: CATRVYREYNEQFF. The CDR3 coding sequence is TGTGCCACCCGTGTGTACAGGGAGTACAATGAGCAGTTCTTC.

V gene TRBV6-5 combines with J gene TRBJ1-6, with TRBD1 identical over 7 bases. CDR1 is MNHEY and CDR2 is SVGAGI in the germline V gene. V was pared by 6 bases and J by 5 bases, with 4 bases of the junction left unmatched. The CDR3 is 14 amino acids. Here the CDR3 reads CASRAGQNNSPLHF. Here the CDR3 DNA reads TGTGCCAGCAGGGCGGGACAGAATAATTCACCCCTCCACTTT.

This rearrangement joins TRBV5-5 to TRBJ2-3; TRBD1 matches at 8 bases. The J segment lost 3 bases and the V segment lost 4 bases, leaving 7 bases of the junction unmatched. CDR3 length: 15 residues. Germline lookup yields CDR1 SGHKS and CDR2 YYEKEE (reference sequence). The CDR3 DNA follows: TGTGCCAGCAGCCCTGGATGGACAGGGACAGATACGCAGTATTTT. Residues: CASSPGWTGTDTQYF.

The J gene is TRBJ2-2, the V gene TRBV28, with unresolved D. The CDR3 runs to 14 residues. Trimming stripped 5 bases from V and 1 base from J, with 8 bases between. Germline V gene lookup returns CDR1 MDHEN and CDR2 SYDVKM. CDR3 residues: CASSLLLNTGELFF. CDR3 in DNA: TGTGCCAGCAGTCTCCTTTTGAACACCGGGGAGCTGTTTTTT.

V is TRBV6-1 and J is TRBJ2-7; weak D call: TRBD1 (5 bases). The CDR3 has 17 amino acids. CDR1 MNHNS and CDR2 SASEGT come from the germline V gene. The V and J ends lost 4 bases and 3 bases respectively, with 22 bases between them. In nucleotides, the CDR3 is TGTGCCAGCAGTGGGCCGGATGAAGGGGCCTGGTACTACGAGCAGTACTTC. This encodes CASSGPDEGAWYYEQYF.

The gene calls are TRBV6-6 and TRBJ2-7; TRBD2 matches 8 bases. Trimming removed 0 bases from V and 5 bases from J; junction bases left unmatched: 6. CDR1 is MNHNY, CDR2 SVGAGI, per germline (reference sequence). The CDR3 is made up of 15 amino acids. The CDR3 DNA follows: TGTGCCAGCAGTTACTCCGGCGGGGGGTCCCACGAGCAGTACTTC. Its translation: CASSYSGGGSHEQYF.